This T cell receptor (beta chain) was captured in a study of blood T cell repertoires in COVID-19. About the study: Donors in the United States, Italy and Spain gave samples during acute or convalescent COVID-19. PBMCs, B-cell-depleted T cells, or T cells provided the cDNA or gDNA that made up the material.

Losses at the gene ends were 1 base for V and 3 bases for J; bases not matched to a gene: 4. CDR3 length: 15 residues. The germline V gene encodes CDR1 MNHEY and CDR2 SVGAGI. Original methodology: Quantification of nucleated cells was approximated via reference gene primer amplification. The data were produced by immunoSEQ multiplex PCR, yet TCRdb's version contains in-frame clones alone and is incomplete. The V and J calls and the clone size are those of that table, but D and trimming were determined from the DNA. Altogether approximately 58,000 clones are present, 75% to 95% being singletons, with the ten largest covering about 9.1%.

The source of this sequence is a woman older than 75 with active COVID-19. The gene calls are TRBV6-5 and TRBJ2-5, with 8 bases fitting TRBD1. The sample consisted of peripheral blood. The CDR3 DNA reads as TGTGCCAGCAGTTACTTTTTACAGGGGGAAGAGACCCAGTACTTC. It encodes CASSYFLQGEETQYF.